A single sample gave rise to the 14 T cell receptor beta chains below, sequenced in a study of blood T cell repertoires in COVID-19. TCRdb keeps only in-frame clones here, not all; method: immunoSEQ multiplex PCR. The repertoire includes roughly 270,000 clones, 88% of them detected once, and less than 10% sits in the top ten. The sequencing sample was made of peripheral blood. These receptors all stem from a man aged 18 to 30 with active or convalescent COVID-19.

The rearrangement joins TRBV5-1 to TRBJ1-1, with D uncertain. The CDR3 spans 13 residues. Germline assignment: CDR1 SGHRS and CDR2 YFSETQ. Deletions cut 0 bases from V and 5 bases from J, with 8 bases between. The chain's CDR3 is CASSLVGETEAFF. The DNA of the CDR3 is TGCGCCAGCAGCTTGGTTGGAGAGACTGAAGCTTTCTTT.

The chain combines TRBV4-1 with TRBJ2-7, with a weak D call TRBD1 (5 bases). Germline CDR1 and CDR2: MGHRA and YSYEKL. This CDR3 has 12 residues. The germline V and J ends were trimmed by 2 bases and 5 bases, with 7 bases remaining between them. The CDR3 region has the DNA TGCGCCAGCAGCCAACAGGGCCACGAGCAGTACTTC. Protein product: CASSQQGHEQYF.

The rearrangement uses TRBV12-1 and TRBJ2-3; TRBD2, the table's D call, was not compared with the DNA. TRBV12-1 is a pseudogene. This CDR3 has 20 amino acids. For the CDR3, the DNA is TGTGCCAGCAGCCATAGATATTCCTTCAACCAGCCGGGGGGCACAGATACGCAGTATTTT. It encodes CASSHRYSFNQPGGTDTQYF.

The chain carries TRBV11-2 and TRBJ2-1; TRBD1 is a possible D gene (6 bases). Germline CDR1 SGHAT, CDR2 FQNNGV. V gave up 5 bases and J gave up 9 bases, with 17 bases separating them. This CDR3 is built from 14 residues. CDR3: CASSVTQGGGEQFF. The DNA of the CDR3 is TGTGCCAGCAGCGTTACACAGGGTGGCGGTGAGCAGTTCTTC.

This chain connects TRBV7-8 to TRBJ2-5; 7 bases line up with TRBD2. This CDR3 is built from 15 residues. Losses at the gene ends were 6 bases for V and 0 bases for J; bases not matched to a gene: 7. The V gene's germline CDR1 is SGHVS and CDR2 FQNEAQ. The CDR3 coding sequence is TGTGCCAGCAGACGAGGGAGGGTCAACCAAGAGACCCAGTACTTC. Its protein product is CASRRGRVNQETQYF.

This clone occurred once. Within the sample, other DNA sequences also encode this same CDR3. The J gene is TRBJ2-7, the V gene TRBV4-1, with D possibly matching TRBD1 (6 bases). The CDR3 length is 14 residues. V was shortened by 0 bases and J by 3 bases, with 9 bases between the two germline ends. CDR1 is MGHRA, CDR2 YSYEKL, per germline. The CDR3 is CASSQERGSYEQYF. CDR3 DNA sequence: TGCGCCAGCAGCCAAGAAAGGGGGAGCTACGAGCAGTACTTC.

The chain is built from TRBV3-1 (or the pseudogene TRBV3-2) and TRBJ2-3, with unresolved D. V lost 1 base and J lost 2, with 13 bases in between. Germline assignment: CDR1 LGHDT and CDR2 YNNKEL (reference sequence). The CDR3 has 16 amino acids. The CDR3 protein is CASSQAPGTVTDTQYF. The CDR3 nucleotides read TGTGCCAGCAGCCAAGCCCCAGGAACCGTCACAGATACGCAGTATTTT.

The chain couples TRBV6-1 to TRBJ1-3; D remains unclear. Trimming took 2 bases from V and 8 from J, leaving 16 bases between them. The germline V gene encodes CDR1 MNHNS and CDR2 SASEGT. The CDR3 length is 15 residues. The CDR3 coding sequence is TGTGCCAGCAGTGAACGGTCCGGATGGGAGGACACCATATATTTT. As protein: CASSERSGWEDTIYF.

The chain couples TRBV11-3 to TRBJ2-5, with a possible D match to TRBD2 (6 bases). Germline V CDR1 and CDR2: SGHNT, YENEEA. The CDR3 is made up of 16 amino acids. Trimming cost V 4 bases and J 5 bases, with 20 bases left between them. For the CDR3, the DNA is TGTGCCAGCAGCTATGTACGAGGGTCAGGGAGGGAGACCCAGTACTTC. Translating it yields CASSYVRGSGRETQYF.

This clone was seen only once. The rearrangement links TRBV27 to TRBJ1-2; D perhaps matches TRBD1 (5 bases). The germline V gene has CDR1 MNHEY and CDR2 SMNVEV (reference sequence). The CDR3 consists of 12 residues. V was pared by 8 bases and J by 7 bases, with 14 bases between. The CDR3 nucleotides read TGTGCCAGCCGGGAGCCGGGGCTTGGCTACACCTTC. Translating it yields CASREPGLGYTF.

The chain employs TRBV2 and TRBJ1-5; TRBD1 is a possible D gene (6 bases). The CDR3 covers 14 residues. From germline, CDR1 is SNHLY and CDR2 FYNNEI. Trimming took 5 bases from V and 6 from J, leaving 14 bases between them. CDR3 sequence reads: CASSYRPRGQPQHF. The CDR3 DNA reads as TGTGCCAGCAGTTACCGACCCAGGGGTCAGCCCCAGCATTTT.

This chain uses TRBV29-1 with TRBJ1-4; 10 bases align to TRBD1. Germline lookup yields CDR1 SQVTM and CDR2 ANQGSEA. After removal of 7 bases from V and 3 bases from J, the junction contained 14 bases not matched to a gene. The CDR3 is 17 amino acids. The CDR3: CSASGTGALWANEKLFF. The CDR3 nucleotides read TGCAGCGCATCCGGGACAGGGGCATTGTGGGCTAATGAAAAACTGTTTTTT.

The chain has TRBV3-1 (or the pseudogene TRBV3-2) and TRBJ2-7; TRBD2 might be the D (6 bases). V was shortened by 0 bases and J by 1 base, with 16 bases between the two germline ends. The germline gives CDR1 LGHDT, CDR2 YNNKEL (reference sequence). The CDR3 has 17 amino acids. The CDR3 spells CASSQDMAGRTSYEQYF. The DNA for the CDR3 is TGTGCCAGCAGCCAAGATATGGCGGGACGTACTTCCTACGAGCAGTACTTC.

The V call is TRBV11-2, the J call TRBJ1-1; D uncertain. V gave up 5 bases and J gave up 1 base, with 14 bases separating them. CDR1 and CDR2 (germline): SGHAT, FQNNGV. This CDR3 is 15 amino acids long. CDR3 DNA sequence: TGTGCCAGCAGCCCATACGGGAATCGGAACACTGAAGCTTTCTTT. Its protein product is CASSPYGNRNTEAFF.